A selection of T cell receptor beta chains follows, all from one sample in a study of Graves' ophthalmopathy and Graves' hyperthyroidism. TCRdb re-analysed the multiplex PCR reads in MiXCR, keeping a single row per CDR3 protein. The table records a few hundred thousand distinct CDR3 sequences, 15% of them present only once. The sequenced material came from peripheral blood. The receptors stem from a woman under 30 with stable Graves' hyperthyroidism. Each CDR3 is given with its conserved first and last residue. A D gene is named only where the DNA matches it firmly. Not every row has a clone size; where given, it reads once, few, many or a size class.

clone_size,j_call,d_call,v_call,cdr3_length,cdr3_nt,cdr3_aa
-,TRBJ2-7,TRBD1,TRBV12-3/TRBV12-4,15,TGTGCCAGCAGGGGGACAGGGCCTGACAACGTCGAGCAGTACTTC,CASRGTGPDNVEQYF
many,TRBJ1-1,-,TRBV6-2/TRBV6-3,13,TGTGCCAGCAGTTACATACTCCGGCCGGGAGCTTTCTTT,CASSYILRPGAFF
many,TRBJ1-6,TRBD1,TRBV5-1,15,TGCGCCAGCAGCTCGACGGACAGGGGAGATTCACCCCTCCACTTT,CASSSTDRGDSPLHF
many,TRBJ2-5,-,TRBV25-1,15,TGTGCCAGCAGTGAAGTCGGGCAGGTTGAAGAGACCCAGTACTTC,CASSEVGQVEETQYF
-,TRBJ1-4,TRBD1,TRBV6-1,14,TGTGCCAGCAGAGGACAGGGCTGGGATGAAAAACTGTTTTTT,CASRGQGWDEKLFF
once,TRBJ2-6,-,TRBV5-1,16,TGCGCCAGCAGATCAACCCCCTATTCTGGGGCCAACGTCCTGACTTTC,CASRSTPYSGANVLTF
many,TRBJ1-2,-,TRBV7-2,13,TGTGCCAGCAGCTCTACAGTAGACTATGGCTACACCTTC,CASSSTVDYGYTF
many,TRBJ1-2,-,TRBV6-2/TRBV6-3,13,TGTGCCAGCAGAGAGGACAATAACTATGGCTACACCTTC,CASREDNNYGYTF
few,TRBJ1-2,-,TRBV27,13,TGTGCCAGCAGTAACCATCGGGGCTATGGCTACACCTTC,CASSNHRGYGYTF
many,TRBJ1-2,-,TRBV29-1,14,TGCAGCACCGAGGGGAACAGCCCCTTAGGGGGCTACACCTTC,CSTEGNSPLGGYTF
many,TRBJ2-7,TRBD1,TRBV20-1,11,TGCAGTGCAAGGACAGGGGTCGAGCAGTACTTC,CSARTGVEQYF
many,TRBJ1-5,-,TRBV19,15,TGTGCCAGTAGTCTCCAGAGACAGAGCAATCAGCCCCAGCATTTT,CASSLQRQSNQPQHF
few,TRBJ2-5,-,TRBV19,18,TGTGCCAGTAGTATAGGAGGCGGGAACAGGGGAGCGGTAGAGACCCAGTACTTC,CASSIGGGNRGAVETQYF
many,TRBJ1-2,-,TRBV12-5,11,TGTGCTAGTGGTTTTGAGGGTGGCTACACCTTC,CASGFEGGYTF
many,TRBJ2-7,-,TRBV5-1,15,TGCGCCAGCAGCTTGGGTCCGGCCACGTCCTACGAGCAGTACTTC,CASSLGPATSYEQYF
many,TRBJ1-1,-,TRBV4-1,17,TGCGCCAGCAGCCAAGATCCGCAAGGGGCGCAAGACACTGAAGCTTTCTTT,CASSQDPQGAQDTEAFF
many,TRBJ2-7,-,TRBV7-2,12,TGTGCCAGCAGCTCCGGACTCCTCGAGCAGTACTTC,CASSSGLLEQYF
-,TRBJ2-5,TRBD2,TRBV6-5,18,TGTGCCAGCAGTTACTCGATGGGACTAGCGGGAGTGGGGGAGATCCAGTACTTC,CASSYSMGLAGVGEIQYF
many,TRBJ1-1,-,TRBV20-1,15,TGCAGTGCTAGGGGAAGACAGACTATGAACACTGAAGCTTTCTTT,CSARGRQTMNTEAFF
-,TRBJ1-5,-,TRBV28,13,TGTGCCAGCAGTACCGGGTACAATCAGCCCCAGCATTTT,CASSTGYNQPQHF
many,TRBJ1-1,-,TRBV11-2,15,TGTGCCAGCAGCTCCTCGACTGGGTGGGGCACTGAAGCTTTCTTT,CASSSSTGWGTEAFF
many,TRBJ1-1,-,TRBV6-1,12,TGTGCCAGCAGCCATGGGACAACTGAAGCTTTCTTT,CASSHGTTEAFF
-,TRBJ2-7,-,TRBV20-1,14,TGCAGTGCTAGACGGGGTGGGAGCTCCTACGAGCAGTACTTC,CSARRGGSSYEQYF
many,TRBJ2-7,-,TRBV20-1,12,TGCAGTGCCGGGGGGCAGACCTACGAGCAGTACTTC,CSAGGQTYEQYF
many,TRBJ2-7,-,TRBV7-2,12,TGTGCCAGCAGCACTGGACGGCACGAGCAGTACTTC,CASSTGRHEQYF
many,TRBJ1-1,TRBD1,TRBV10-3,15,TGTGCCATCAGTGAGACCTCGACAGGGAGGACTGAAGCTTTCTTT,CAISETSTGRTEAFF
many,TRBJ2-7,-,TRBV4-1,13,TGCGCCAGCAGTCGAGACCAGGGGTACGAGCAGTACTTC,CASSRDQGYEQYF
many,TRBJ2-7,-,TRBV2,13,TGTGCCAGCAGTGAAGTCGGAATCTACGAGCAGTACTTC,CASSEVGIYEQYF
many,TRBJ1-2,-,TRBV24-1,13,TGTGCCACCAGTGATCGGGGAAGAGGTGGCTACACCTTC,CATSDRGRGGYTF
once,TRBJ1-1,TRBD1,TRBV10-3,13,TGTGCCATCTGGGGACAGGGGGGAACTGAAGCTTTCTTT,CAIWGQGGTEAFF
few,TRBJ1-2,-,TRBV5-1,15,TGCGCCAGCAGCTCAGGAGGCCAGGGATTCTATGGCTACACCTTC,CASSSGGQGFYGYTF
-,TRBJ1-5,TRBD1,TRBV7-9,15,TGTGCCATCAGCTCAGGGACAGGGAAGAATCAGCCCCAGCATTTT,CAISSGTGKNQPQHF
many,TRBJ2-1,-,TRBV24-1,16,TGTGCCACCAGTGATCTTTCGGACAGTGGCGGCGATGAGCAGTTCTTC,CATSDLSDSGGDEQFF
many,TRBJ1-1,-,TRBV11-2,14,TGTGCCAGCAGCTACCACGGGAGGAACACTGAAGCTTTCTTT,CASSYHGRNTEAFF
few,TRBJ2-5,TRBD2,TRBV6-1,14,TGTGCCAGCAGTGCCAGTAGCGGGGGGAGGGCCCAGTACTTC,CASSASSGGRAQYF
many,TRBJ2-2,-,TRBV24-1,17,TGTGCCACCAGTGATTTAAAGGGGGCGCGGGAAACCGGGGAGCTGTTTTTT,CATSDLKGARETGELFF
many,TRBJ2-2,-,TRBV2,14,TGTGCCAGCAGTGAAGTAGGGCTCACCGGGGAGCTGTTTTTT,CASSEVGLTGELFF
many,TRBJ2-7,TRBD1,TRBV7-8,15,TGTGCCAGCACCGAACAGGGACAGGGGGGCCGGGAGCAGTACTTC,CASTEQGQGGREQYF
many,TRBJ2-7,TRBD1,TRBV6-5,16,TGTGCCAGCAGTTACTCGTGGACAGGGGGCTTGTACGAGCAGTACTTC,CASSYSWTGGLYEQYF
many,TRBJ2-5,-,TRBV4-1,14,TGCGCCAGCAGCCAAGAGGGAGCCTCAGGGACCCAGTACTTC,CASSQEGASGTQYF
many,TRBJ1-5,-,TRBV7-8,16,TGTGCCAGCAGCCCCGGGACCGGGACGGATCATCAGCCCCAGCATTTT,CASSPGTGTDHQPQHF
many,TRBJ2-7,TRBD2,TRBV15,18,TGTGCCACCAGCAGAGACGACCTGACTAGCGGGGATCTACGTGTGCAGTACTTC,CATSRDDLTSGDLRVQYF
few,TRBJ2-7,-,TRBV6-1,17,TGTGCCAGCAGTGAAGATCCCGGGACGAGGAGCTCCTACGAGCAGTACTTC,CASSEDPGTRSSYEQYF
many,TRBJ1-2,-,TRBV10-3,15,TGTGCCATGGGGGGCGCGTCGGCCGACTACTATGGCTACACCTTC,CAMGGASADYYGYTF
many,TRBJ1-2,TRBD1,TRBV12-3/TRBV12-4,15,TGTGCCAGCAGCCCGGTCGGGACAGGGATCTATGGCTACACCTTC,CASSPVGTGIYGYTF
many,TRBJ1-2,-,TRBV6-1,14,TGTGCCAGCAGTGAAGGCAGGCGGACCTATGGCTACACCTTC,CASSEGRRTYGYTF
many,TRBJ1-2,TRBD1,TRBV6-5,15,TGTGCCAGCAGTTATACCGGGACAGGGGATTATGGCTACACCTTC,CASSYTGTGDYGYTF
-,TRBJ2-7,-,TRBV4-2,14,TGTGCCAGCAGCCAAGAAAGGGTTCAGTACGAGCAGTACTTC,CASSQERVQYEQYF
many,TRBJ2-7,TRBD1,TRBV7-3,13,TGTGCCAGCAGCTCGGACAGGGGGTACGAGCAGTACTTC,CASSSDRGYEQYF
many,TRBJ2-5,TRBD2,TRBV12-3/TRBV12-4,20,TGTGCCAGCAGAAAAACCGGGACTAGCGGGGGACCTGGGGGGCAAGAGACCCAGTACTTC,CASRKTGTSGGPGGQETQYF
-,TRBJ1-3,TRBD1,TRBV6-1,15,TGTGCCAGCAGCCGTCACGGACAGGGGAGGGACACCATATATTTT,CASSRHGQGRDTIYF
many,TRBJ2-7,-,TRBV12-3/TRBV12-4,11,TGTGCCACAGCTAGGTCCTACGAGCAGTACTTC,CATARSYEQYF